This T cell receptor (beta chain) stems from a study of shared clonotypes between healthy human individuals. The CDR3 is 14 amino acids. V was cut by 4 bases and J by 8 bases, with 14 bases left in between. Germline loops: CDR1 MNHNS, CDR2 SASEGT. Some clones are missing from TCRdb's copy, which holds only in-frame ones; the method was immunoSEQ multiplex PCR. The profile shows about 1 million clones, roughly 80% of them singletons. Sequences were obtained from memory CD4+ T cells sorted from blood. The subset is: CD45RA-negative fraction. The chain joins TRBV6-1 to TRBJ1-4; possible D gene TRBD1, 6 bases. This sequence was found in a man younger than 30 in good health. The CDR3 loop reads CASSGGGSLEKLFF. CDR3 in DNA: TGTGCCAGCAGTGGGGGGGGCTCTTTGGAAAAACTGTTTTTT.